Listed below are T cell receptor beta chains from one sample, sequenced in a study of T cell responses to AZD1222 COVID-19 vaccine. TCRdb keeps only in-frame clones here, not all; method: immunoSEQ multiplex PCR. This table holds approximately 140,000 clones, more than 90% found once. The specimen was peripheral blood, collected on day 0 of AZD1222 vaccination. The source of these receptors is an adult in good health. Both conserved end residues are part of each CDR3. A D gene is named only where the DNA matches it firmly. The size of a clone is reported for some rows only, either as once, few or many, or as a class for expanded clones.

CDR3 length: 14; V gene: TRBV10-3; D gene: NA; J gene: TRBJ1-1; clone size: NA; CDR3 DNA: TGTGCCATCAGTGATAAACTGTCGAACACTGAAGCTTTCTTT; CDR3 protein: CAISDKLSNTEAFF
CDR3 length: 12; V gene: TRBV7-3; D gene: NA; J gene: TRBJ1-1; clone size: NA; CDR3 DNA: TGTGCCAGCAGCACCACGGACGTCCCGGCTTTCTTT; CDR3 protein: CASSTTDVPAFF
CDR3 length: 15; V gene: TRBV24-1; D gene: TRBD2; J gene: TRBJ2-2; clone size: NA; CDR3 DNA: TGTGCCACCTCCCGGGGGGGCGCAACGTCCGGGGAGCTGTTTTTT; CDR3 protein: CATSRGGATSGELFF
CDR3 length: 14; V gene: TRBV6-6; D gene: NA; J gene: TRBJ1-5; clone size: NA; CDR3 DNA: TGTGCCAGCAGTTACTCCGCTACAAATCAGCCCCAGCATTTT; CDR3 protein: CASSYSATNQPQHF
CDR3 length: 12; V gene: TRBV30; D gene: NA; J gene: TRBJ2-1; clone size: NA; CDR3 DNA: TGTGCCTGGACCGGGGGTGGTAATGAGCAGTTCTTC; CDR3 protein: CAWTGGGNEQFF
CDR3 length: 15; V gene: TRBV13; D gene: TRBD1; J gene: TRBJ2-7; clone size: NA; CDR3 DNA: TGTGCCAGCAGCTTGGTCGGACAGGCTCCCTACGAGCAGTACTTC; CDR3 protein: CASSLVGQAPYEQYF
CDR3 length: 13; V gene: TRBV30; D gene: NA; J gene: TRBJ1-1; clone size: few; CDR3 DNA: TGTGCCTGGAGTGAACAGCGTCAGTCTGAAGCTTTCTTT; CDR3 protein: CAWSEQRQSEAFF
CDR3 length: 18; V gene: TRBV4-1; D gene: TRBD1; J gene: TRBJ1-1; clone size: NA; CDR3 DNA: TGCGCCAGCAGCCAAGGGATGACGGGACAGGGGGGGATCACTGAAGCTTTCTTT; CDR3 protein: CASSQGMTGQGGITEAFF
CDR3 length: 15; V gene: TRBV5-1; D gene: TRBD1; J gene: TRBJ2-7; clone size: NA; CDR3 DNA: TGCGCCAGCAGCCCTCGGGGGGACAGGGTATACGAGCAGTACTTC; CDR3 protein: CASSPRGDRVYEQYF
CDR3 length: 16; V gene: TRBV19; D gene: TRBD2; J gene: TRBJ2-5; clone size: once; CDR3 DNA: TGTGCCAGTAGCGCAGGGGTTCAAGCGGGAGCAGAGACCCAGTACTTC; CDR3 protein: CASSAGVQAGAETQYF
CDR3 length: 13; V gene: TRBV19; D gene: NA; J gene: TRBJ2-7; clone size: NA; CDR3 DNA: TGTGCCAGTAGTCCCGGGCCCAACTACGAGCAGTACTTC; CDR3 protein: CASSPGPNYEQYF
CDR3 length: 15; V gene: TRBV6-6; D gene: NA; J gene: TRBJ1-4; clone size: NA; CDR3 DNA: TGTGCCAGCAGTTATTCGGGGAGCAGTGATGAAAAACTGTTTTTT; CDR3 protein: CASSYSGSSDEKLFF
CDR3 length: 13; V gene: TRBV19; D gene: NA; J gene: TRBJ2-5; clone size: NA; CDR3 DNA: TGTGCCAGTAGTATTGGCCGGGGCGAGACCCAGTACTTC; CDR3 protein: CASSIGRGETQYF
CDR3 length: 16; V gene: TRBV4-2; D gene: TRBD2; J gene: TRBJ2-1; clone size: NA; CDR3 DNA: TGTGCCAGCAGCCAATACTCCGGGACTAGCGGGCGGGAGCAGTTCTTC; CDR3 protein: CASSQYSGTSGREQFF
CDR3 length: 14; V gene: TRBV28; D gene: NA; J gene: TRBJ1-5; clone size: NA; CDR3 DNA: TGTGCCAGCAGTTTTGGGGACAGCAATCAGCCCCAGCATTTT; CDR3 protein: CASSFGDSNQPQHF
CDR3 length: 14; V gene: TRBV11-2; D gene: NA; J gene: TRBJ1-1; clone size: NA; CDR3 DNA: TGTGCCAGCAGCTTGCACAGTTTGAACACTGAAGCTTTCTTT; CDR3 protein: CASSLHSLNTEAFF
CDR3 length: 18; V gene: TRBV12-5; D gene: TRBD2; J gene: TRBJ2-1; clone size: NA; CDR3 DNA: TGTGCTAGTGGTTTGGCGCAACGGGGACTAGCGGGACACAATGAGCAGTTCTTC; CDR3 protein: CASGLAQRGLAGHNEQFF
CDR3 length: 10; V gene: TRBV29-1; D gene: NA; J gene: TRBJ1-1; clone size: NA; CDR3 DNA: TGCAGCGTCGGAGGGGTCGAAGCTTTCTTT; CDR3 protein: CSVGGVEAFF
CDR3 length: 16; V gene: TRBV7-7; D gene: TRBD2; J gene: TRBJ2-1; clone size: NA; CDR3 DNA: TGTGCCAGCAGCCTACTACTAGCGGGAGGCGACAATGAGCAGTTCTTC; CDR3 protein: CASSLLLAGGDNEQFF
CDR3 length: 14; V gene: TRBV18; D gene: NA; J gene: TRBJ2-3; clone size: NA; CDR3 DNA: TGTGCCAGCTCACCCGGGACCGAACCAGATACGCAGTATTTT; CDR3 protein: CASSPGTEPDTQYF
CDR3 length: 18; V gene: TRBV4-1; D gene: TRBD2; J gene: TRBJ2-4; clone size: NA; CDR3 DNA: TGCGCCAGCAGCCAAGGACTAGCGGGAGGGCCGGCCAAAAACATTCAGTACTTC; CDR3 protein: CASSQGLAGGPAKNIQYF
CDR3 length: 14; V gene: TRBV7-2; D gene: NA; J gene: TRBJ2-3; clone size: NA; CDR3 DNA: TGTGCCAGCAGCTGGAGGGGGAACACAGATACGCAGTATTTT; CDR3 protein: CASSWRGNTDTQYF
CDR3 length: 15; V gene: TRBV11-2; D gene: NA; J gene: TRBJ1-3; clone size: NA; CDR3 DNA: TGTGCCAGCACCACCCATGGGTACTCTGGAAACACCATATATTTT; CDR3 protein: CASTTHGYSGNTIYF
CDR3 length: 15; V gene: TRBV4-2; D gene: NA; J gene: TRBJ1-1; clone size: NA; CDR3 DNA: TGTGCCAGCAGCCAATTCGGGGGGGCGAACACTGAAGCTTTCTTT; CDR3 protein: CASSQFGGANTEAFF
CDR3 length: 12; V gene: TRBV28; D gene: NA; J gene: TRBJ1-1; clone size: NA; CDR3 DNA: TGTGCCAGCAGGGAGATTAACACTGAAGCTTTCTTT; CDR3 protein: CASREINTEAFF
CDR3 length: 15; V gene: TRBV6-5; D gene: NA; J gene: TRBJ1-5; clone size: NA; CDR3 DNA: TGTGCCAGCATTCCACAGGCCTGGGGGAGTCAGCCCCAGCATTTT; CDR3 protein: CASIPQAWGSQPQHF
CDR3 length: 12; V gene: TRBV30; D gene: NA; J gene: TRBJ2-3; clone size: NA; CDR3 DNA: TGTGCATTCTCCCCAGGCACAGATACGCAGTATTTT; CDR3 protein: CAFSPGTDTQYF
CDR3 length: 12; V gene: TRBV13; D gene: NA; J gene: TRBJ2-7; clone size: NA; CDR3 DNA: TGTGCCAGCAGCCACGCCGGATACGAGCAGTACTTC; CDR3 protein: CASSHAGYEQYF
CDR3 length: 15; V gene: TRBV4-1; D gene: TRBD1; J gene: TRBJ1-2; clone size: NA; CDR3 DNA: TGCGCCAGCAGCCAAGATGACAGGGTGATCTATGGCTACACCTTC; CDR3 protein: CASSQDDRVIYGYTF
CDR3 length: 15; V gene: TRBV18; D gene: TRBD2; J gene: TRBJ2-4; clone size: NA; CDR3 DNA: TGTGCCAGCTCACCGAAGGCTAGCGGGGAAAACATTCAGTACTTC; CDR3 protein: CASSPKASGENIQYF
CDR3 length: 11; V gene: TRBV4-1; D gene: NA; J gene: TRBJ1-2; clone size: few; CDR3 DNA: TGCGCCAGCAGCCAAGAGTATGGCTACACCTTC; CDR3 protein: CASSQEYGYTF
CDR3 length: 13; V gene: TRBV6-2/TRBV6-3; D gene: NA; J gene: TRBJ1-1; clone size: NA; CDR3 DNA: TGTGCCAGCAGTGAGAGCGAGAACACTGAAGCTTTCTTT; CDR3 protein: CASSESENTEAFF
CDR3 length: 12; V gene: TRBV12-3/TRBV12-4; D gene: NA; J gene: TRBJ2-4; clone size: NA; CDR3 DNA: TGTGCCAGCAGCTTCGCGAGCGGCATTCAGTACTTC; CDR3 protein: CASSFASGIQYF
CDR3 length: 14; V gene: TRBV19; D gene: NA; J gene: TRBJ2-1; clone size: once; CDR3 DNA: TGTGCCAGTAGTATCCAGGACTCCTACAATGAGCAGTTCTTC; CDR3 protein: CASSIQDSYNEQFF
CDR3 length: 14; V gene: TRBV5-1; D gene: TRBD2; J gene: TRBJ2-3; clone size: NA; CDR3 DNA: TGCGCCAGCAGCTTTGGCGGGAGGGCGGATACGCAGTATTTT; CDR3 protein: CASSFGGRADTQYF
CDR3 length: 16; V gene: TRBV19; D gene: TRBD2; J gene: TRBJ2-5; clone size: NA; CDR3 DNA: TGTGCCAGTAGTTTCACCGGGACGCGGGAGGGAGAGACCCAGTACTTC; CDR3 protein: CASSFTGTREGETQYF
CDR3 length: 15; V gene: TRBV3-1/TRBV3-2; D gene: TRBD2; J gene: TRBJ2-1; clone size: NA; CDR3 DNA: TGTGCCAGCAGCCAAGCCCGGGCTAGCGGTAATGAGCAGTTCTTC; CDR3 protein: CASSQARASGNEQFF
CDR3 length: 18; V gene: TRBV3-1/TRBV3-2; D gene: NA; J gene: TRBJ1-3; clone size: NA; CDR3 DNA: TGTGCCAGCAGCCAAGTCGTAAGGGACACCATCTCTGGAAACACCATATATTTT; CDR3 protein: CASSQVVRDTISGNTIYF
CDR3 length: 13; V gene: TRBV14; D gene: NA; J gene: TRBJ2-3; clone size: NA; CDR3 DNA: TGTGCCAGCAGCCAAGCCGCCACAGATACGCAGTATTTT; CDR3 protein: CASSQAATDTQYF
CDR3 length: 16; V gene: TRBV4-2; D gene: TRBD1; J gene: TRBJ1-4; clone size: once; CDR3 DNA: TGTGCCAGCAGCCAAAACCCGGGACAGGAAAATGAAAAACTGTTTTTT; CDR3 protein: CASSQNPGQENEKLFF
CDR3 length: 17; V gene: TRBV7-3; D gene: TRBD1; J gene: TRBJ1-2; clone size: NA; CDR3 DNA: TGTGCCAGCAGCGTCTCCGGGACAGGGAATCCTCACTATGGCTACACCTTC; CDR3 protein: CASSVSGTGNPHYGYTF
CDR3 length: 14; V gene: TRBV5-1; D gene: TRBD1; J gene: TRBJ2-7; clone size: NA; CDR3 DNA: TGCGCCAGCGGCGACGGGACAGGCATCTACGAGCAGTACTTC; CDR3 protein: CASGDGTGIYEQYF
CDR3 length: 13; V gene: TRBV4-3; D gene: NA; J gene: TRBJ2-3; clone size: NA; CDR3 DNA: TGCGCCAGCAGCCAAGATTGGACAGATACGCAGTATTTT; CDR3 protein: CASSQDWTDTQYF
CDR3 length: 14; V gene: TRBV29-1; D gene: NA; J gene: TRBJ2-5; clone size: NA; CDR3 DNA: TGCAGCGCCGACCAGGCAGGGGCGCCCATGACCCAGTACTTC; CDR3 protein: CSADQAGAPMTQYF
CDR3 length: 18; V gene: TRBV6-1; D gene: TRBD1; J gene: TRBJ1-5; clone size: NA; CDR3 DNA: TGTGCCAGCAGTGCGGACAGGGTCAAGGGCGTCGGCAATCAGCCCCAGCATTTT; CDR3 protein: CASSADRVKGVGNQPQHF
CDR3 length: 13; V gene: TRBV5-1; D gene: TRBD2; J gene: TRBJ2-1; clone size: NA; CDR3 DNA: TGCGCCAGCAGCTTACGGGAGGACAATGAGCAGTTCTTC; CDR3 protein: CASSLREDNEQFF
CDR3 length: 16; V gene: TRBV10-3; D gene: NA; J gene: TRBJ2-2; clone size: NA; CDR3 DNA: TGTGCCATCAGTGAGAATGGTCAGGGGTACTCCGGGGAGCTGTTTTTT; CDR3 protein: CAISENGQGYSGELFF
CDR3 length: 15; V gene: TRBV7-2; D gene: TRBD1; J gene: TRBJ2-7; clone size: NA; CDR3 DNA: TGTGCCAGCAGCTTAGGGCGGACAGGGGTGGGCGAGCAGTACTTC; CDR3 protein: CASSLGRTGVGEQYF
CDR3 length: 15; V gene: TRBV11-2; D gene: NA; J gene: TRBJ1-4; clone size: NA; CDR3 DNA: TGTGCCAGCAGCATAAATGCCAGGGGAATTGAAAAACTGTTTTTT; CDR3 protein: CASSINARGIEKLFF
CDR3 length: 13; V gene: TRBV7-9; D gene: NA; J gene: TRBJ2-7; clone size: NA; CDR3 DNA: TGTGCCAGCAGCCAATCGGGTTATGGCGAGCAGTACTTC; CDR3 protein: CASSQSGYGEQYF